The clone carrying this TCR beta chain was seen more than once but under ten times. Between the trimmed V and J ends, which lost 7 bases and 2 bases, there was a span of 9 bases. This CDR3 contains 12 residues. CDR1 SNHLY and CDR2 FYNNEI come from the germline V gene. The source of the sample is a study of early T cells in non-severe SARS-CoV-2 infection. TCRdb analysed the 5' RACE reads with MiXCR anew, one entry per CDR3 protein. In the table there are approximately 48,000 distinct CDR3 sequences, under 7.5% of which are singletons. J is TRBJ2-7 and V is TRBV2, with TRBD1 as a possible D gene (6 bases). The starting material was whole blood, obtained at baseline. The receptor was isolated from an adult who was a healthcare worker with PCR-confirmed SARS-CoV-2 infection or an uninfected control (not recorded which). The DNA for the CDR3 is TGTGCCAGCATGCCAGGGGCCTACGAGCAGTACTTC. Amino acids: CASMPGAYEQYF. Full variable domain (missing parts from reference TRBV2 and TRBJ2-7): EPEVTQTPSHQVTQMGQEVILRCVPISNHLYFYWYRQILGQKVEFLVSFYNNEISEKSEIFDDQFSVERPDGSNFTLKIRSTKLEDSAMYFCASMPGAYEQYFGPGTRLTVT.